This T cell receptor beta chain was identified during a study of T cell responses to AZD1222 COVID-19 vaccine. Study-level background: Recipients boosted at about 4 weeks or about 12 weeks are pooled. Study-level findings and limits: All repertoire sampling was performed exclusively after the peak T cell response. Donor demographics were predominantly white British with a female majority; clonal diversity may be underestimated. Spike was spanned by vaccine-associated CD4 TCRs, which were dominant at 160-218 and 743-854.

Sequencing used immunoSEQ multiplex PCR; TCRdb keeps in-frame clones, though not all of them. The sample yields under 75,000 clones, 85% seen once. The germline gives CDR1 MNHEY, CDR2 SMNVEV (reference sequence). The junction had 9 bases not matched to a gene; V was cut back by 5 bases and J by 4 bases. The CDR3 loop spans 15 amino acids. As to this clone: Its antigen is undetermined.

Sequenced here: peripheral blood, sampled on day 0 of AZD1222 vaccination. The origin of this receptor is an adult in good health. This chain uses TRBV27 with TRBJ2-5; TRBD1 matches 8 bases. The CDR3 sequence: CASSPLTGEAETQYF. The CDR3 coding sequence is TGTGCCAGCAGTCCCCTGACAGGGGAGGCAGAGACCCAGTACTTC.